The next 9 T cell receptor beta chains were all read from a single sample in a study of cytomegalovirus exposure and HLA in healthy donors. PCR employed 60 Vbeta and 13 Jbeta primers. The data were produced by immunoSEQ multiplex PCR, yet TCRdb's version contains in-frame clones alone and is incomplete. The table shows about 140,000 clones, with 80% occurring only once. Sequencing used PBMCs. These receptors were taken from a man in his fifties in good health and CMV-seronegative.

The chain couples TRBV7-2 to TRBJ2-3; the match to TRBD2 covers 12 bases. Germline values: CDR1 SGHTA, CDR2 FQGNSA. There are 16 residues in the CDR3. The J segment lost 2 bases and the V segment lost 4 bases, leaving 4 bases of the junction unmatched. Here the CDR3 reads CASSSGLAGNTDTQYF. The CDR3 DNA sequence: TGTGCCAGCAGCTCAGGACTAGCGGGGAACACAGATACGCAGTATTTT.

This chain connects TRBV19 to TRBJ2-2; 12 positions agree with TRBD1. This CDR3 has 17 amino acids. Germline lookup yields CDR1 LNHDA and CDR2 SQIVND (reference sequence). The J segment lost 1 base and the V segment lost 4 bases, leaving 4 bases of the junction unmatched. CDR3 nucleotides: TGTGCCAGTAGTACCGGGACAGGGGGCCAGAACACCGGGGAGCTGTTTTTT. The encoded protein is CASSTGTGGQNTGELFF. The full variable domain, rest sourced from reference TRBV19 and TRBJ2-2, is DGGITQSPKYLFRKEGQNVTLSCEQNLNHDAMYWYRQDPGQGLRLIYYSQIVNDFQKGDIAEGYSVSREKKESFPLTVTSAQKNPTAFYLCASSTGTGGQNTGELFFGEGSRLTVL.

V usage is TRBV5-1 and J usage is TRBJ2-3; the match to TRBD2 covers 16 bases. Germline CDR1 SGHRS, CDR2 YFSETQ. With V trimmed by 0 bases and J by 1 base, 5 bases remained unmatched. The CDR3 covers 19 residues. DNA of the CDR3: TGCGCCAGCAGCTTGGCCGGGACTAGCGGGGGGGCCCGCACAGATACGCAGTATTTT. This sequence encodes CASSLAGTSGGARTDTQYF.

The chain uses TRBV29-1 and TRBJ1-1, with 10 positions matching TRBD1. Germline V gene lookup returns CDR1 SQVTM and CDR2 ANQGSEA. CDR3 size: 15 residues. The V and J ends lost 6 bases and 0 bases, in that order; junction bases with no gene match: 7. The CDR3 loop reads CSVKEGTGVNTEAFF. In DNA, the CDR3 is TGCAGCGTCAAAGAGGGGACAGGGGTGAACACTGAAGCTTTCTTT.

The V and J genes are TRBV5-1 and TRBJ2-2, with a possible D match to TRBD1 (8 bases). CDR3 length: 17 amino acids. The V end lost 0 bases, the J end lost 5 bases, and 17 bases lay between the germline ends. Germline loops: CDR1 SGHRS, CDR2 YFSETQ. The CDR3 here is CASSLDGQGGWTGELFF. CDR3 nucleotide sequence: TGCGCCAGCAGCTTGGACGGACAGGGAGGGTGGACCGGGGAGCTGTTTTTT.

This clone has a count of ten or more. This sequence joins TRBV6-5 and TRBJ2-7; 10 bases agree with TRBD2. The CDR3 has 15 residues. Germline trimming cut 7 bases from V and 0 bases from J; bases unmatched to any gene: 6. Per germline, CDR1 MNHEY and CDR2 SVGAGI. The CDR3: CASMSPSGSSYEQYF. CDR3 bases: TGTGCCAGCATGTCCCCTAGCGGGAGCTCCTACGAGCAGTACTTC.

V is TRBV7-3 and J is TRBJ2-2; 8 bases match TRBD2. CDR1 and CDR2 (germline): SGHTA, FQGTGA. Trimming removed 4 bases from V and 7 bases from J; junction bases left unmatched: 5. The CDR3 has 14 residues. The CDR3 DNA sequence: TGTGCCAGCAGCTCCGGACTAGCTAGCGGGGAGCTGTTTTTT. Translating gives CASSSGLASGELFF.

As regards this clone: The same CDR3 also results from other DNA sequences found in this sample. The J gene is TRBJ1-5, the V gene TRBV7-6; the match to TRBD1 covers 7 bases. The CDR3 consists of 14 residues. Germline-derived CDR1 and CDR2 are SGHVS and FNYEAQ. V lost 1 base to trimming and J lost 4 bases; unmatched junction nucleotides: 1. CDR3 amino acids: CASSLETGNQPQHF. The CDR3, as DNA: TGTGCCAGCAGCTTAGAGACAGGGAATCAGCCCCAGCATTTT.

The CDR3 is CASAGSGLGTEAFF. CDR3 nucleotide sequence: TGCGCCAGCGCGGGATCAGGGCTCGGCACTGAAGCTTTCTTT. J is TRBJ1-1 and V is TRBV10-2; D is possibly TRBD1 (5 bases). Trimming pared 8 bases from V and 4 bases from J, leaving 17 bases between. This CDR3 spans 14 amino acids. Germline-derived CDR1 and CDR2 are WSHSY and SAAADI.